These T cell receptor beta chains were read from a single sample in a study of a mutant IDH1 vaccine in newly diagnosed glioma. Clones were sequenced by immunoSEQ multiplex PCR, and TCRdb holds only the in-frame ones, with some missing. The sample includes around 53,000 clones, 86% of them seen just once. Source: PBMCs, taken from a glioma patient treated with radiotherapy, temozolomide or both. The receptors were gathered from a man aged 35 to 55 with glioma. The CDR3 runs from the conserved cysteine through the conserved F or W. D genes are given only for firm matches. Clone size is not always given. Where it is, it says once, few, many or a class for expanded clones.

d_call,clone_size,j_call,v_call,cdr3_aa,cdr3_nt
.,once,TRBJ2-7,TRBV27,CASSYGRGSYEQYF,TGTGCCAGCAGTTATGGCAGGGGATCCTACGAGCAGTACTTC
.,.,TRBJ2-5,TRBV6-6,CASNPVGSYQETQYF,TGTGCCAGCAATCCCGTAGGGTCGTACCAAGAGACCCAGTACTTC
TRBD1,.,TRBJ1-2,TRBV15,CATSTRGNYGYTF,TGTGCCACCAGCACCAGGGGGAACTATGGCTACACCTTC
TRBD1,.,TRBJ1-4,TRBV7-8,CASSLADRAAEKLFF,TGTGCCAGCAGCTTAGCCGACAGGGCAGCTGAAAAACTGTTTTTT
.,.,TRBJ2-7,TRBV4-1,CASSQADSYEQYF,TGCGCCAGCAGCCAAGCCGACTCCTACGAGCAGTACTTC
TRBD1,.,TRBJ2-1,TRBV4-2,CASSQERDWGQGNEQFF,TGTGCCAGCAGCCAAGAGCGAGACTGGGGACAGGGGAATGAGCAGTTCTTC
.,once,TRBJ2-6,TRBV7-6,CASSLAGGGARFGANVLTF,TGTGCCAGCAGCTTAGCGGGGGGCGGGGCCCGCTTCGGGGCCAACGTCCTGACTTTC
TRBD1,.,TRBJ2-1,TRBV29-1,CSVADRGDNEQFF,TGCAGCGTCGCCGACAGGGGAGACAATGAGCAGTTCTTC
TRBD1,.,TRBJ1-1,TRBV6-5,CASSTTGLTEAFF,TGTGCCAGCAGTACGACAGGGCTGACTGAAGCTTTCTTT
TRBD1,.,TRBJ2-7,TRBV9,CASSVETGKGYEQYF,TGTGCCAGCAGCGTAGAGACAGGGAAGGGCTACGAGCAGTACTTC
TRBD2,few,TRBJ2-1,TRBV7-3,CASSRSLPGLASYNEQFF,TGTGCCAGCAGCAGGTCCCTACCGGGACTAGCGTCCTACAATGAGCAGTTCTTC
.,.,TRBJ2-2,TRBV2,CASSVLAEDTGELFF,TGTGCCAGCAGCGTTTTAGCGGAGGACACCGGGGAGCTGTTTTTT
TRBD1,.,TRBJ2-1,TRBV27,CASRTQGVSYNEQFF,TGTGCCAGCAGAACTCAGGGGGTCTCGTACAATGAGCAGTTCTTC
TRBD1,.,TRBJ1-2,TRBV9,CASSKDRNYGYTF,TGTGCCAGCAGTAAGGACAGGAACTATGGCTACACCTTC
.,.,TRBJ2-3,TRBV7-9,CASSLGPGGVGTDTQYF,TGTGCCAGCAGCTTAGGTCCAGGCGGGGTAGGAACAGATACGCAGTATTTT
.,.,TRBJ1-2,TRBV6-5,CASSGARVNYGYTF,TGTGCCAGCAGTGGGGCCCGGGTGAACTATGGCTACACCTTC
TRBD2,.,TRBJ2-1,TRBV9,CASSVVGRARDEQFF,TGTGCCAGCAGCGTAGTCGGGAGGGCCAGGGATGAGCAGTTCTTC
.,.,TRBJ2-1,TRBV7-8,CASSHSYTTSSYNEQFF,TGTGCCAGCAGCCATTCATACACCACGAGCTCCTACAATGAGCAGTTCTTC
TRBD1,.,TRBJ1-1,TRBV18,CASSKTGTGVFAEAFF,TGTGCCAGCTCAAAAACCGGGACAGGGGTATTTGCTGAAGCTTTCTTT
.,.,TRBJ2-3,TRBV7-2,CASSLAREILDTQYF,TGTGCCAGCAGCTTAGCGAGAGAAATCTTGGATACGCAGTATTTT
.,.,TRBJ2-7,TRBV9,CASSADPIAPYEQYF,TGTGCCAGCAGCGCCGACCCCATTGCCCCCTACGAGCAGTACTTC
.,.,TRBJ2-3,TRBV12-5,CASGLATFQGAPNTQYF,TGTGCTAGTGGTTTGGCGACATTCCAAGGGGCTCCAAATACGCAGTATTTT
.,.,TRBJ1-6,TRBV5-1,CASSLEQWQSPLHF,TGCGCCAGCAGCTTAGAACAGTGGCAATCACCCCTCCACTTT
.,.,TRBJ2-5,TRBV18,CASSPGEGVAETQYF,TGTGCCAGCTCACCAGGAGAGGGGGTGGCAGAGACCCAGTACTTC
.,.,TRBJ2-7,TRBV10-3,CATRDGSYEQYF,TGTGCCACCCGGGACGGCTCCTACGAGCAGTACTTC
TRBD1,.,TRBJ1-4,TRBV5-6,CASSLRQGATNEKLFF,TGTGCCAGCAGCCTGAGACAGGGGGCGACTAATGAAAAACTGTTTTTT
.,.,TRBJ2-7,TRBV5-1,CASSPSRTGRDGSYEQYF,TGCGCCAGCAGCCCGTCCCGGACAGGGAGGGATGGCTCCTACGAGCAGTACTTC
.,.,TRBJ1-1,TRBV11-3,CASSSRGGGVGTEAFF,TGTGCCAGCAGCTCCCGGGGAGGGGGGGTTGGGACTGAAGCTTTCTTT
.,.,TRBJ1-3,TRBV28,CASTEGTGNTIYF,TGTGCCAGCACCGAGGGTACTGGAAACACCATATATTTT
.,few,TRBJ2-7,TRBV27,CASSSSPGYSNEQYF,TGTGCCAGCAGTTCGTCCCCAGGGTATTCTAACGAGCAGTACTTC
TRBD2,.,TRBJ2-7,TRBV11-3,CASSTLAGAEQYF,TGTGCCAGCAGCACCTTAGCGGGTGCCGAGCAGTACTTC
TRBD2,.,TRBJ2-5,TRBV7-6,CASSFRLAGGPTQETQYF,TGTGCCAGCAGCTTCCGACTAGCGGGAGGACCCACACAAGAGACCCAGTACTTC
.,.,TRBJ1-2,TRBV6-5,CASRGGLGGYGYTF,TGTGCCAGCAGGGGCGGCTTGGGGGGCTATGGCTACACCTTC
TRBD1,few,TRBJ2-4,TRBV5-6,CASSPRPGQGNIQYF,TGTGCCAGCAGCCCGCGACCGGGACAGGGAAACATTCAGTACTTC
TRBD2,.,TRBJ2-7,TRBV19,CASSSLAGVYEQYF,TGTGCCAGTAGTAGCCTAGCGGGAGTGTACGAGCAGTACTTC
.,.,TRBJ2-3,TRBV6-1,CASRAFTADTQYF,TGTGCCAGCAGGGCTTTTACGGCAGATACGCAGTATTTT
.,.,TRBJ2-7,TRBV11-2,CASSPGGVTYEQYF,TGTGCCAGCAGCCCAGGAGGTGTGACCTACGAGCAGTACTTC
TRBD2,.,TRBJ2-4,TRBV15,CATGGREGAKNIQYF,TGTGCCACCGGGGGGCGGGAGGGGGCCAAAAACATTCAGTACTTC
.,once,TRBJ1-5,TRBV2,CASSEWAQGSQPQHF,TGTGCCAGCAGTGAATGGGCCCAAGGGAGTCAGCCCCAGCATTTT
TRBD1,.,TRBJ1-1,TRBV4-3,CAPGRTGEAFF,TGCGCCCCCGGAAGGACAGGGGAAGCTTTCTTT
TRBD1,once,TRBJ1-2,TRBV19,CASSPGQGLYGYTF,TGTGCCAGTAGCCCGGGACAGGGGTTGTATGGCTACACCTTC